A selection of T cell receptor beta chains follows, all from one sample in a study of beta chain features in type 1 diabetes. The protocol was immunoSEQ multiplex PCR, while the TCRdb copy is restricted to in-frame clones and leaves out a portion. The sample includes under 300,000 clones, around a quarter of them seen just once. The sample was central memory CD4+ T cells from blood. The receptors derive from a man aged 30 to 39 in good health. Each CDR3 is given with its conserved first and last residue. D genes are given only for firm matches. Clone sizes are given selectively: once, few, many, or a class where the clone is expanded.

V: TRBV27
J: TRBJ2-7
size: NA
D: NA
CDR3: CERTREQYF
DNA: TGTGAGCGGACAAGAGAGCAGTACTTC

V: TRBV30
J: TRBJ2-1
size: NA
D: NA
CDR3: CAWRVVAGKQFF
DNA: TGTGCCTGGCGTGTGGTCGCGGGGAAGCAGTTCTTC

V: TRBV5-1
J: TRBJ2-7
size: NA
D: NA
CDR3: CASSLDGGSGEQYF
DNA: TGCGCCAGCAGCTTGGATGGAGGGAGTGGCGAGCAGTACTTC

V: TRBV9
J: TRBJ2-1
size: NA
D: TRBD2
CDR3: CASSPVGTSGYNEQFF
DNA: TGTGCCAGCAGCCCAGTGGGGACTAGCGGTTACAATGAGCAGTTCTTC

V: TRBV6-5
J: TRBJ2-3
size: once
D: TRBD1
CDR3: CASSPGQVGDTQYF
DNA: TGTGCCAGCAGTCCGGGACAGGTGGGGGATACGCAGTATTTT

V: TRBV28
J: TRBJ2-5
size: NA
D: NA
CDR3: CASSLEEQTQYF
DNA: TGTGCCAGCAGTTTAGAGGAACAGACCCAGTACTTC

V: TRBV30
J: TRBJ2-7
size: NA
D: NA
CDR3: CAWSLVHEQYF
DNA: TGTGCCTGGAGTCTCGTCCACGAGCAGTACTTC

V: TRBV7-9
J: TRBJ2-7
size: few
D: NA
CDR3: CASSLGGWKESYEQYF
DNA: TGTGCCAGCAGCTTAGGGGGCTGGAAAGAGTCCTACGAGCAGTACTTC

V: TRBV2
J: TRBJ1-3
size: NA
D: NA
CDR3: CASMQTYRGNTIYF
DNA: TGTGCCAGCATGCAGACATACAGAGGAAACACCATATATTTT

V: TRBV15
J: TRBJ2-1
size: few
D: TRBD2
CDR3: CATSKAGDSYNEQFF
DNA: TGTGCCACCAGCAAAGCGGGAGACTCCTACAATGAGCAGTTCTTC

V: TRBV27
J: TRBJ2-1
size: NA
D: NA
CDR3: CASSSGEIYNEQFF
DNA: TGTGCCAGCAGTTCAGGGGAGATTTACAATGAGCAGTTCTTC

V: TRBV30
J: TRBJ2-1
size: few
D: TRBD1
CDR3: CAWSRTGQGAREQFF
DNA: TGTGCCTGGAGTAGGACGGGACAGGGGGCAAGGGAGCAGTTCTTC

V: TRBV25-1
J: TRBJ1-1
size: few
D: NA
CDR3: CASSPRGGNTEAFF
DNA: TGTGCCAGCAGTCCCCGCGGAGGGAACACTGAAGCTTTCTTT

V: TRBV28
J: TRBJ2-1
size: few
D: NA
CDR3: CASSPLMGDNEQFF
DNA: TGTGCCAGCAGTCCCCTAATGGGGGACAATGAGCAGTTCTTC

V: TRBV9
J: TRBJ2-5
size: NA
D: NA
CDR3: CASSVEEAETQYF
DNA: TGTGCCAGCAGCGTAGAGGAGGCGGAGACCCAGTACTTC

V: TRBV6-1
J: TRBJ2-3
size: few
D: NA
CDR3: CASSEGSGDTQYF
DNA: TGTGCCAGCAGTGAAGGGAGCGGAGATACGCAGTATTTT

V: TRBV30
J: TRBJ2-7
size: many
D: NA
CDR3: CAWGRDTTYEQYF
DNA: TGTGCCTGGGGCAGGGACACCACCTACGAGCAGTACTTC

V: TRBV18
J: TRBJ2-3
size: NA
D: NA
CDR3: CASSTATDTQYF
DNA: TGTGCCAGCTCGACAGCCACAGATACGCAGTATTTT

V: TRBV25-1
J: TRBJ2-6
size: many
D: NA
CDR3: CASRGQTGANVLTF
DNA: TGTGCCAGTAGAGGACAGACTGGGGCCAACGTCCTGACTTTC

V: TRBV29-1
J: TRBJ2-3
size: NA
D: TRBD2
CDR3: CSHTPGVAGPTDTQYF
DNA: TGCAGCCACACCCCGGGGGTAGCGGGGCCCACAGATACGCAGTATTTT

V: TRBV2
J: TRBJ2-5
size: NA
D: NA
CDR3: CASSGQQEETQYF
DNA: TGTGCCAGCAGTGGTCAACAAGAAGAGACCCAGTACTTC

V: TRBV5-4
J: TRBJ2-3
size: NA
D: TRBD1
CDR3: CASSYSGQGPDTQYF
DNA: TGTGCCAGCAGCTACTCGGGACAGGGGCCAGATACGCAGTATTTT

V: TRBV5-4
J: TRBJ2-1
size: few
D: TRBD2
CDR3: CASSLKRGVVKDEQFF
DNA: TGTGCCAGCAGCTTGAAACGGGGGGTTGTGAAAGATGAGCAGTTCTTC

V: TRBV29-1
J: TRBJ1-1
size: few
D: TRBD1
CDR3: CSVGLGQGNSAFF
DNA: TGCAGCGTTGGCCTCGGACAGGGGAATTCTGCTTTCTTT

V: TRBV7-2
J: TRBJ2-1
size: NA
D: NA
CDR3: CASSLFTDSYNEQFF
DNA: TGTGCCAGCAGCTTATTTACGGACAGCTACAATGAGCAGTTCTTC

V: TRBV6-5
J: TRBJ1-1
size: few
D: NA
CDR3: CASSSGASGDTEAFF
DNA: TGTGCCAGCAGTTCCGGGGCCAGTGGGGACACTGAAGCTTTCTTT

V: TRBV18
J: TRBJ2-5
size: few
D: NA
CDR3: CASSPRPTQETQYF
DNA: TGTGCCAGCTCACCTCGACCTACCCAAGAGACCCAGTACTTC

V: TRBV7-9
J: TRBJ2-7
size: NA
D: NA
CDR3: CASSARLDSYEQYF
DNA: TGTGCCAGCAGCGCTCGACTAGACTCCTACGAGCAGTACTTC

V: TRBV28
J: TRBJ2-7
size: NA
D: TRBD1
CDR3: CASRTGTATYEQYF
DNA: TGTGCCAGCAGAACCGGGACAGCGACCTACGAGCAGTACTTC

V: TRBV9
J: TRBJ1-2
size: NA
D: NA
CDR3: CASSVEVGAGYGYTF
DNA: TGTGCCAGCAGCGTAGAAGTGGGGGCTGGGTATGGCTACACCTTC

V: TRBV28
J: TRBJ2-7
size: NA
D: NA
CDR3: CASAQGSYEQYF
DNA: TGTGCCAGTGCACAGGGATCCTACGAGCAGTACTTC